This entry describes one T cell receptor (beta chain). Its antigen is not known. The data were obtained in a study of a mutant IDH1 vaccine in newly diagnosed glioma. Overall study context: Beginning 4-6 weeks after radiotherapy alone, or with temozolomide cycles, vaccination took place. Patients had received radiotherapy, temozolomide, or both previously, most receiving both.

TCRdb's table, derived via immunoSEQ multiplex PCR, lists solely in-frame clones and lacks some. The sample includes tens of thousands of clones, around 60% seen only once; the top ten take 4.8%. Time point meaning: week 47, end of study. Each dose of the vaccine consisted of 300 ug of mutant IDH1 20-mer peptide, with topical imiquimod. Germline-derived CDR1 and CDR2 are SGHAT and FQNNGV. This CDR3 comprises 12 residues. Trimming left V 1 base short and J 8 bases short, with 9 bases between. The receptor was isolated from a man aged 40-50 years with glioma. Some clones in this sample may be carry-over from other donors' samples. Specimen: peripheral blood mononuclear cells (PBMCs), collected from a glioma patient whose treatment included an IDH1 peptide vaccine. The rearrangement links TRBV11-2 to TRBJ2-7; D remains unclear. CDR3 coding DNA: TGTGCCAGCAGCTTAGTAAGAGGACAGCAGTACTTC. It codes for CASSLVRGQQYF.